Listed below are T cell receptor beta chains from one sample, sequenced in a study of blood T cell repertoires in COVID-19. Assay used: immunoSEQ multiplex PCR; TCRdb lists only in-frame clones, some missing. The sample has fewer than 500,000 clones, approximately 77% seen once. The sequenced sample was peripheral blood. These receptors were obtained from a human donor with acute or convalescent COVID-19. The donor label of this sample is uncertain. CDR3s include the opening cysteine and the closing phenylalanine or tryptophan. The order of the fields is clone size, J gene, V gene, D gene, CDR3 protein, CDR3 DNA. The D gene is left open where the match is weak. Rows may omit the clone size; those that give it use once, few, many or a size class.

clone size: few
J gene: TRBJ2-7
V gene: TRBV19
D gene: .
CDR3 protein: CASSIPGVEQYF
CDR3 DNA: TGTGCCAGTAGTATCCCAGGGGTCGAGCAGTACTTC

clone size: .
J gene: TRBJ2-7
V gene: TRBV4-1
D gene: TRBD2
CDR3 protein: CASSQARGAYEQYF
CDR3 DNA: TGCGCCAGCAGCCAAGCCCGGGGGGCCTACGAGCAGTACTTC

clone size: .
J gene: TRBJ1-3
V gene: TRBV19
D gene: .
CDR3 protein: CASSSRTSGNTIYF
CDR3 DNA: TGTGCCAGTAGTTCGCGGACATCTGGAAACACCATATATTTT

clone size: .
J gene: TRBJ2-1
V gene: TRBV18
D gene: .
CDR3 protein: CASSLDRLNNEQFF
CDR3 DNA: TGTGCCAGCTCACTAGACAGGTTGAACAATGAGCAGTTCTTC

clone size: .
J gene: TRBJ2-2
V gene: TRBV2
D gene: TRBD2
CDR3 protein: CARAGGGGVGTGELFF
CDR3 DNA: TGTGCCCGCGCGGGGGGCGGGGGGGTGGGGACCGGGGAGCTGTTTTTT

clone size: many
J gene: TRBJ1-1
V gene: TRBV7-8
D gene: .
CDR3 protein: CASSPGLNTEAFF
CDR3 DNA: TGTGCCAGCAGCCCTGGGCTGAACACTGAAGCTTTCTTT

clone size: .
J gene: TRBJ1-4
V gene: TRBV15
D gene: .
CDR3 protein: CATSRDTVREKLFF
CDR3 DNA: TGTGCCACCAGCAGAGACACGGTACGGGAAAAACTGTTTTTT

clone size: .
J gene: TRBJ1-2
V gene: TRBV5-4
D gene: TRBD1
CDR3 protein: CASINRMDRITSGYTF
CDR3 DNA: TGTGCCAGCATCAATAGGATGGACAGGATTACATCTGGCTACACCTTC

clone size: .
J gene: TRBJ1-1
V gene: TRBV2
D gene: .
CDR3 protein: CASSGSVNTEAFF
CDR3 DNA: TGTGCCAGCAGTGGCTCAGTAAACACTGAAGCTTTCTTT

clone size: few
J gene: TRBJ1-1
V gene: TRBV3-1/TRBV3-2
D gene: TRBD1
CDR3 protein: CASSQDSTGGTEAFF
CDR3 DNA: TGTGCCAGCAGCCAAGATAGCACAGGGGGCACTGAAGCTTTCTTT

clone size: .
J gene: TRBJ1-6
V gene: TRBV5-6
D gene: .
CDR3 protein: CASSLEIMNSPLHF
CDR3 DNA: TGTGCCAGCAGCTTGGAAATAATGAATTCACCCCTCCACTTT

clone size: .
J gene: TRBJ2-5
V gene: TRBV5-1
D gene: .
CDR3 protein: CASSSANGVETQYF
CDR3 DNA: TGCGCCAGCAGCTCAGCAAACGGGGTGGAGACCCAGTACTTC

clone size: .
J gene: TRBJ2-5
V gene: TRBV6-5
D gene: TRBD1
CDR3 protein: CASRDRGVGETQYF
CDR3 DNA: TGTGCCAGCAGGGACAGGGGGGTGGGAGAGACCCAGTACTTC

clone size: .
J gene: TRBJ1-1
V gene: TRBV3-1/TRBV3-2
D gene: .
CDR3 protein: CASSQLGEAFF
CDR3 DNA: TGTGCCAGCAGCCAACTCGGGGAAGCTTTCTTT

clone size: .
J gene: TRBJ1-2
V gene: TRBV6-5
D gene: .
CDR3 protein: CASTFQGSGSGYTF
CDR3 DNA: TGTGCCAGCACCTTCCAGGGAAGTGGCTCAGGCTACACCTTC

clone size: .
J gene: TRBJ2-7
V gene: TRBV11-2
D gene: .
CDR3 protein: CASSPDSTPSYEQYF
CDR3 DNA: TGTGCCAGCAGCCCCGACAGCACACCCTCCTACGAGCAGTACTTC

clone size: .
J gene: TRBJ1-5
V gene: TRBV7-6
D gene: .
CDR3 protein: CASSHTGNSNQPQHF
CDR3 DNA: TGTGCCAGCAGCCATACAGGGAATAGCAATCAGCCCCAGCATTTT

clone size: .
J gene: TRBJ2-3
V gene: TRBV28
D gene: .
CDR3 protein: CASSLPPSDTQYF
CDR3 DNA: TGTGCCAGCAGTTTACCCCCCTCAGATACGCAGTATTTT

clone size: .
J gene: TRBJ2-5
V gene: TRBV6-5
D gene: TRBD2
CDR3 protein: CASSALYGRAETQYF
CDR3 DNA: TGTGCCAGCAGCGCCTTATACGGGAGGGCAGAGACCCAGTACTTC

clone size: .
J gene: TRBJ2-3
V gene: TRBV6-6
D gene: TRBD2
CDR3 protein: CASTSSGGGADTQYF
CDR3 DNA: TGTGCCAGCACTTCCAGCGGGGGAGGAGCAGATACGCAGTATTTT

clone size: .
J gene: TRBJ1-4
V gene: TRBV28
D gene: TRBD1
CDR3 protein: CASSPWDSDSEKLFF
CDR3 DNA: TGTGCCAGCAGCCCTTGGGACAGCGACTCTGAAAAACTGTTTTTT

clone size: few
J gene: TRBJ2-3
V gene: TRBV28
D gene: TRBD1
CDR3 protein: CASSNRGSFIDTQYF
CDR3 DNA: TGTGCCAGCAGCAACAGGGGGAGCTTTATTGATACGCAGTATTTT

clone size: few
J gene: TRBJ1-4
V gene: TRBV5-5
D gene: TRBD1
CDR3 protein: CASRRQGGEKLFF
CDR3 DNA: TGTGCCAGCAGAAGACAGGGAGGTGAAAAACTGTTTTTT

clone size: .
J gene: TRBJ1-1
V gene: TRBV27
D gene: .
CDR3 protein: CASSRNAEKAFF
CDR3 DNA: TGTGCCAGCAGCAGAAACGCGGAGAAGGCTTTCTTT

clone size: .
J gene: TRBJ1-5
V gene: TRBV19
D gene: .
CDR3 protein: CASDQGWNQPQHF
CDR3 DNA: TGTGCCAGTGATCAGGGATGGAATCAGCCCCAGCATTTT

clone size: .
J gene: TRBJ1-2
V gene: TRBV7-9
D gene: TRBD1
CDR3 protein: CASSLAGTGWYGYTF
CDR3 DNA: TGTGCCAGCAGCTTAGCGGGGACAGGGTGGTATGGCTACACCTTC

clone size: .
J gene: TRBJ2-2
V gene: TRBV23-1
D gene: TRBD1
CDR3 protein: CASRLPGQLDDTGELFF
CDR3 DNA: TGCGCCAGCAGGCTTCCGGGACAGTTGGATGACACCGGGGAGCTGTTTTTT

clone size: .
J gene: TRBJ2-7
V gene: TRBV4-1
D gene: TRBD2
CDR3 protein: CASSQGSRGRVYEQYF
CDR3 DNA: TGCGCCAGCAGCCAAGGAAGCCGCGGGAGGGTCTACGAGCAGTACTTC

clone size: .
J gene: TRBJ2-3
V gene: TRBV5-1
D gene: TRBD2
CDR3 protein: CASGTSGGRTQYF
CDR3 DNA: TGCGCCAGTGGGACTAGCGGGGGACGTACGCAGTATTTT

clone size: .
J gene: TRBJ1-3
V gene: TRBV19
D gene: .
CDR3 protein: CASSPGDTIYF
CDR3 DNA: TGTGCCAGTAGCCCCGGGGACACCATATATTTT

clone size: few
J gene: TRBJ2-2
V gene: TRBV7-2
D gene: .
CDR3 protein: CASSLQHPNTGELFF
CDR3 DNA: TGTGCCAGCAGCTTACAACACCCGAACACCGGGGAGCTGTTTTTT

clone size: .
J gene: TRBJ1-4
V gene: TRBV6-5
D gene: TRBD1
CDR3 protein: CASRGTVNEKLFF
CDR3 DNA: TGTGCCAGCAGGGGGACAGTTAATGAAAAACTGTTTTTT

clone size: .
J gene: TRBJ1-2
V gene: TRBV19
D gene: TRBD1
CDR3 protein: CASSTTQGIYGYTF
CDR3 DNA: TGTGCCAGTAGTACGACACAGGGGATATATGGCTACACCTTC